This T cell receptor (beta chain) comes out of a study of T cells in Graves' hyperthyroidism and ophthalmopathy (dated by TCRdb to about 2019). With respect to the entire study: Peripheral blood was sampled at the time of initial diagnosis, prior to any treatment. For training and testing, the roughly 100 patients in the discovery cohort were randomly divided in a 7:3 ratio. An independent validation cohort of around 19 hyperthyroidism patients and 17 patients who later progressed to ophthalmopathy tested prospective prediction of ophthalmopathy. To identify distinguishing TCR V-J signatures, a discovery cohort of about a hundred patients was used, comprising 43 with Graves' ophthalmopathy and some 60 with stable Graves' hyperthyroidism. In addition, the study compared T-cell repertoires in thyroid tissue and in blood from 6 or 7 Graves' hyperthyroidism patients. According to the paper, TCR Vbeta CDR3 sequencing was carried out on 135 peripheral blood samples, which came from under 50 ophthalmopathy, around 75 hyperthyroidism and approximately 17 progressor patients. Once sampling was done, hyperthyroidism patients were given methimazole at a starting dose of 30 mg daily, whereas ophthalmopathy patients were given high-dose intravenous methylprednisolone. The full study reports these points: Sample size was not statistically predetermined, and investigators were not blinded to group allocation. In validation, the model predicted progression to ophthalmopathy with roughly 70% sensitivity and around 72% specificity, a median of about six months before onset. Most expanded thyroid clonotypes (frequency above 0.001) were also detected in blood, suggesting blood repertoires may reflect thyroid immune responses. A model built on a 13 V-J signature distinguished ophthalmopathy from stable hyperthyroidism, reaching about 89% sensitivity and approximately 81% specificity in cross-validation and 80%/75% in testing.

On this clonotype itself: What this receptor recognizes is not known. Base qualities were left out, and no much larger clone turns up one base away.

V loses 1 base of germline sequence and J loses 1 base, and the interval between the two ends is 10 bases. From its cysteine to its phenylalanine, the CDR3 spans 15 amino acids. The only DNA kept is the CDR3, 45 bases in frame from the first base. CDR1 and CDR2 are drawn from the germline V gene: SGHAT, FQNNGV. Amplification of TCR beta CDR3 regions was carried out from RNA transcripts. The first round of RT-PCR for the TCR CDR3 was performed with the HTBI primer set and the Qiagen OneStep RT-PCR kit. A second multiplex PCR round built the libraries, followed by size selection and purification. Libraries were sequenced paired-end with 100 bp reads on an Illumina HiSeq2000. The original methods were these. SOAPnuke was used to process the raw data, throwing out any read that contained adapters or uncalled bases, had a mean Phred below 15, or lacked an exact constant-primer or identifier match. COPE v1.2.5 was used to merge high-quality paired reads, and clonotypes were defined as unique nucleotide sequences. MiTCR v1.1 was used to align the clonotypes against IMGT TRBV, TRBD and TRBJ reference segments. The analysis included only V-J combinations with a frequency above 0.0001, which together covered more than 99% of the repertoires. A TCS score was defined as the ratio between F50 (clonal expansion) and ExV (chaos), using BLOSUM62-based TCRdist between CDR3 peptides within each V-J. Welch's t-statistics and random forest reduced around 520 V-J features to roughly 13, which were used in a naive Bayes classifier (R e1071). TCRdb reprocessed the public reads (quality trimming at Q25 with fastp, clone calling with MiXCR) and kept in-frame beta chains. Rows with one shared CDR3 protein collapse into an entry with the most common genes and DNA. TCRdb, not the original authors, processed these V and J calls. The sample includes around 620,000 distinct CDR3 sequences, with around 14% observed a single time. Of the sample, around 7% is held by the ten largest clones.

Ophthalmopathy patients had moderately to severely active disease, Clinical Activity Score of at least 3, NOSPECS grade of at least 4, and duration under 3 months. The study excluded patients with uncontrolled infections, other autoimmune diseases, pregnancy or lactation. Diagnoses relied on clinical symptoms, serum thyroxine and TRAb, thyroid ultrasound and orbital computed tomography. PBMCs were isolated from about 9.2 ml of fresh peripheral blood by Ficoll-Paque density gradient centrifugation. Trizol reagent was used to extract total RNA, and RNA quality was then checked on an Agilent 2100 Bioanalyzer.

Source material: blood. The sequence was collected from a woman in her late teens or twenties with Graves' ophthalmopathy. The chain is assembled from TRBV11-2 and TRBJ1-1; the D segment cannot be called with confidence. The sequenced DNA: TGTGCCAGCAGCTTAGGAAGGGTGACGAACACTGAAGCTTTCTTT. This yields the protein CASSLGRVTNTEAFF.